These T cell receptor beta chains were read from a single sample in a study of Ad26.COV2.S vaccination and SARS-CoV-2 variants. Only in-frame clones appear in the TCRdb table, and some are missing; sequencing was by immunoSEQ multiplex PCR. The table includes over 400,000 clones, approximately 90% detected once. The sequences come from peripheral blood, collected in a trial of Ad26.COV2.S vaccine versus placebo. These receptors all stem from a person aged 18-60 years who received the Ad26.COV2.S COVID-19 vaccine or a placebo. The CDR3 runs from the conserved cysteine through the conserved F or W. A D gene is named only where the DNA matches it firmly. Not all rows give a size; the values are once, few, many and, for expanded clones, a class.

>-|TRBV6-2/TRBV6-3|-|TRBJ1-2
CASSYNTEGTGGYTF
TGTGCCAGCAGTTACAACACCGAAGGGACTGGTGGCTACACCTTC
>-|TRBV5-4|once|TRBJ2-3
CASSLDTSPLSTDTQYF
TGTGCCAGCAGCTTGGACACTAGCCCCCTTAGCACAGATACGCAGTATTTT
>-|TRBV10-1|-|TRBJ2-7
CASSDIRGVQYF
TGCGCCAGCAGTGATATCAGGGGAGTGCAGTACTTC
>-|TRBV21-1|-|TRBJ2-1
CASSKAFWDRGNDEQFF
TGTGCCAGCAGCAAAGCGTTTTGGGACAGGGGTAACGATGAGCAGTTCTTC
>TRBD1|TRBV18|-|TRBJ2-7
CASSPRTGVSWEQYF
TGTGCCAGCTCACCCCGGACAGGAGTCTCCTGGGAGCAGTACTTC
>TRBD2|TRBV19|-|TRBJ2-7
CASSTRGRGGSSYEQYF
TGTGCCAGTAGTACAAGAGGGCGGGGGGGATCATCCTACGAGCAGTACTTC
>-|TRBV7-2|-|TRBJ2-2
CASSSYTSNTGELFF
TGTGCCAGCAGCTCTTACACTTCGAACACCGGGGAGCTGTTTTTT
>TRBD1|TRBV18|-|TRBJ1-2
CASSPTGDSYYGYTF
TGTGCCAGCTCACCCACGGGGGACAGTTATTATGGCTACACCTTC
>TRBD2|TRBV4-3|-|TRBJ2-7
CASSWTSGGADEQYF
TGCGCCAGCAGCTGGACTAGCGGGGGGGCAGACGAGCAGTACTTC
>-|TRBV19|-|TRBJ2-3
CASSTDRGARSVTDTQYF
TGTGCCAGTAGTACCGATAGGGGCGCCCGATCGGTCACAGATACGCAGTATTTT
>TRBD2|TRBV5-6|-|TRBJ2-3
CASSWGSGGALDTQYF
TGTGCCAGCAGCTGGGGTAGCGGGGGGGCCCTAGATACGCAGTATTTT
>-|TRBV12-3/TRBV12-4|-|TRBJ1-1
CASSHRRNTEAFF
TGTGCCAGCAGCCATAGGAGGAACACTGAAGCTTTCTTT
>TRBD1|TRBV28|once|TRBJ2-5
CASSPTKTGVAETQYF
TGTGCCAGCAGCCCTACCAAGACAGGGGTCGCAGAGACCCAGTACTTC
>-|TRBV3-1/TRBV3-2|-|TRBJ2-1
CASSQEGKGSYNEQFF
TGTGCCAGCAGCCAAGAAGGGAAGGGATCCTACAATGAGCAGTTCTTC
>-|TRBV18|few|TRBJ1-5
CASSEPSQPQHF
TGTGCCAGCTCGGAACCATCTCAGCCCCAGCATTTT
>-|TRBV5-1|-|TRBJ2-4
CASSLESRGENIQYF
TGCGCCAGCAGCTTGGAATCCAGGGGGGAAAACATTCAGTACTTC
>TRBD1|TRBV6-2/TRBV6-3|-|TRBJ1-1
CASSPRQGAHTEAFF
TGTGCCAGCAGTCCCAGACAGGGGGCCCATACTGAAGCTTTCTTT
>TRBD1|TRBV6-6|-|TRBJ2-7
CAARDSAYEQYF
TGTGCCGCCCGGGACAGCGCCTACGAGCAGTACTTC
>TRBD2|TRBV6-5|-|TRBJ2-2
CASTYSGTSIAGELFF
TGTGCCAGCACCTACTCCGGGACTAGCATCGCCGGGGAGCTGTTTTTT
>TRBD1|TRBV18|-|TRBJ1-1
CASSLGQGKNTEAFF
TGTGCCAGCTCACTTGGACAGGGCAAGAACACTGAAGCTTTCTTT
>-|TRBV7-9|-|TRBJ2-4
CASSPGGIAKNIQYF
TGTGCCAGCAGCCCGGGTGGAATAGCCAAAAACATTCAGTACTTC
>TRBD1|TRBV18|-|TRBJ2-7
CASSPGTGPYEQYF
TGTGCCAGCTCACCTGGGACAGGGCCCTACGAGCAGTACTTC
>-|TRBV5-4|-|TRBJ1-1
CASSLELGGEAFF
TGTGCCAGCAGCTTAGAACTTGGGGGGGAAGCTTTCTTT
>TRBD1|TRBV5-4|-|TRBJ2-1
CASRTDRARTFGEQFF
TGTGCCAGCAGAACCGACAGGGCCCGGACATTCGGTGAGCAGTTCTTC
>-|TRBV12-3/TRBV12-4|few|TRBJ1-2
CASSERGYGYTF
TGTGCCAGCAGTGAACGAGGCTATGGCTACACCTTC
>-|TRBV27|-|TRBJ1-2
CASSRLGEGYGYTF
TGTGCCAGCAGCCGCCTCGGGGAGGGCTATGGCTACACCTTC
>-|TRBV6-5|-|TRBJ2-7
CASSLTGYEQYF
TGTGCCAGCAGCCTTACAGGGTACGAGCAGTACTTC
>-|TRBV4-1|-|TRBJ2-7
CASSQVQTSPYEQYF
TGCGCCAGCAGCCAAGTCCAAACCTCACCCTACGAGCAGTACTTC
>TRBD1|TRBV6-1|-|TRBJ1-2
CASSEDLHTGVTWSGYTF
TGTGCCAGCAGTGAAGATCTCCACACAGGGGTCACTTGGTCTGGCTACACCTTC
>-|TRBV6-5|-|TRBJ1-2
CASSRGGGGGYTF
TGTGCCAGCAGCCGTGGGGGGGGTGGCGGCTACACCTTC
>-|TRBV7-2|-|TRBJ1-1
CASSLMASMIEAFF
TGTGCCAGCAGCTTAATGGCCTCTATGATTGAAGCTTTCTTT
>TRBD1|TRBV5-1|-|TRBJ2-2
CASSLSPGQSTGELFF
TGCGCCAGCAGCTTGTCTCCGGGACAGAGCACCGGGGAGCTGTTTTTT
>-|TRBV5-6|-|TRBJ1-1
CASSLWTDEAFF
TGTGCCAGCAGCTTGTGGACAGACGAAGCTTTCTTT
>-|TRBV6-5|-|TRBJ1-2
CASSYMRGSYGYTF
TGTGCCAGCAGTTACATGAGGGGGTCCTATGGCTACACCTTC
>-|TRBV11-3|-|TRBJ1-1
CASSLVDNTEAFF
TGTGCCAGCAGCTTAGTAGACAACACTGAAGCTTTCTTT
>TRBD1|TRBV6-5|-|TRBJ1-5
CASSADRGNQPQHF
TGTGCCAGCAGCGCGGACAGGGGCAATCAGCCCCAGCATTTT
>-|TRBV5-4|-|TRBJ2-7
CATQGQGIYEQYF
TGTGCCACCCAGGGACAAGGTATCTACGAGCAGTACTTC
>TRBD2|TRBV11-2|-|TRBJ2-5
CASSSAGLGEQETQYF
TGTGCCAGCAGCTCCGCGGGACTAGGGGAACAAGAGACCCAGTACTTC
>-|TRBV18|-|TRBJ2-5
CASSPPGFWSETQYF
TGTGCCAGCTCACCACCGGGGTTCTGGTCTGAGACCCAGTACTTC
>-|TRBV27|-|TRBJ2-7
CASSLATASYEQYF
TGTGCCAGCAGTTTAGCAACCGCTTCCTACGAGCAGTACTTC
>-|TRBV28|-|TRBJ2-2
CASSSRTGRDTGELFF
TGTGCCAGCAGTTCCCGGACAGGGAGGGACACCGGGGAGCTGTTTTTT
>TRBD1|TRBV19|-|TRBJ2-3
CASSSRGRGDTQYF
TGTGCCAGTAGTTCGAGGGGGCGTGGAGATACGCAGTATTTT
>TRBD1|TRBV5-4|-|TRBJ1-2
CASTDRDSTNYGYTF
TGTGCCAGCACTGATAGGGACAGCACTAACTATGGCTACACCTTC
>-|TRBV7-9|-|TRBJ2-7
CASSSKQVVSYEQYF
TGTGCCAGCAGCTCGAAACAGGTTGTCTCCTACGAGCAGTACTTC
>-|TRBV6-2/TRBV6-3|-|TRBJ1-4
CASSLGGTNEKLFF
TGTGCCAGCAGTCTCGGGGGGACTAATGAAAAACTGTTTTTT
>-|TRBV4-3|once|TRBJ2-7
CASSQDSGDSYEQYF
TGCGCCAGCAGCCAAGATTCGGGGGACTCCTACGAGCAGTACTTC
>-|TRBV7-2|-|TRBJ2-7
CASSLVGGAYEQYF
TGTGCCAGCAGCTTAGTGGGCGGGGCCTACGAGCAGTACTTC
>-|TRBV7-8|-|TRBJ1-1
CASSLVRNTEAFF
TGTGCCAGCAGCTTAGTGAGGAACACTGAAGCTTTCTTT
>-|TRBV7-9|-|TRBJ1-1
CASSFGQNEAFF
TGTGCCAGCAGCTTCGGTCAGAACGAAGCTTTCTTT
>TRBD1|TRBV5-6|-|TRBJ1-2
CASSLGQGAALGYTF
TGTGCCAGCAGCTTGGGACAGGGCGCGGCGCTTGGCTACACCTTC
>-|TRBV3-1/TRBV3-2|-|TRBJ1-6
CASRGAHSPLHF
TGTGCCAGCAGAGGGGCGCATTCACCCCTCCACTTT
>-|TRBV7-8|-|TRBJ2-7
CASSLYGGAGEQYF
TGTGCCAGCAGCTTATATGGTGGGGCAGGCGAGCAGTACTTC
>TRBD1|TRBV7-9|once|TRBJ2-7
CASTQGDSYEQYF
TGTGCCAGCACCCAGGGGGACTCCTACGAGCAGTACTTC
>TRBD1|TRBV30|-|TRBJ1-3
CARAGQNSGNTIYF
TGTGCCAGAGCGGGACAGAACTCTGGAAACACCATATATTTT
>TRBD2|TRBV4-3|-|TRBJ2-2
CASSQVYRAGGRFTGELFF
TGCGCCAGCAGCCAAGTATATAGAGCGGGGGGGCGTTTCACCGGGGAGCTGTTTTTT